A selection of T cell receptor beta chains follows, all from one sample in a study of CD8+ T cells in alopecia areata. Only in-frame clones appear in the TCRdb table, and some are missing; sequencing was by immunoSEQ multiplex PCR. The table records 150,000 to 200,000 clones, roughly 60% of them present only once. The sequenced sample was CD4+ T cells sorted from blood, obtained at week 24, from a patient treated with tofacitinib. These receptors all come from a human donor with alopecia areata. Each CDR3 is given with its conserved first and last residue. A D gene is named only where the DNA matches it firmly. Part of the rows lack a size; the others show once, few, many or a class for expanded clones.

DNA: TGCGCCAGCAGCCGGGAGGGGGCCTACGAGCAGTACTTC; CDR3: CASSREGAYEQYF; V: TRBV5-1; J: TRBJ2-7; size: -; D: TRBD2
DNA: TGTGCCAGCTCACCACTAGGGACAGATAGTCAGCCCCAGCATTTT; CDR3: CASSPLGTDSQPQHF; V: TRBV18; J: TRBJ1-5; size: few; D: TRBD1
DNA: TGCAGCGTTACTATCGGGGGGGCGTTTGATTCACCCCTCCACTTT; CDR3: CSVTIGGAFDSPLHF; V: TRBV29-1; J: TRBJ1-6; size: -; D: -
DNA: TGTGCCAGCAGCCGCGGGGGGAGCAATTCACCCCTCCACTTT; CDR3: CASSRGGSNSPLHF; V: TRBV6-5; J: TRBJ1-6; size: -; D: -
DNA: TGCAGCGTTGGCGCCCCTCAGGACGAGCAGTACTTC; CDR3: CSVGAPQDEQYF; V: TRBV29-1; J: TRBJ2-7; size: -; D: -
DNA: TGCAGCGCTGGTGGACAGAACTATGGCTACACCTTC; CDR3: CSAGGQNYGYTF; V: TRBV29-1; J: TRBJ1-2; size: -; D: -
DNA: TGTGCCAGCAGCCCCCGTAGGGGAAGCTTGAACACTGAAGCTTTCTTT; CDR3: CASSPRRGSLNTEAFF; V: TRBV14; J: TRBJ1-1; size: few; D: -
DNA: TGTGCCAGTAGTATCGCCCCGGCCAGCAATCAGCCCCAGCATTTT; CDR3: CASSIAPASNQPQHF; V: TRBV19; J: TRBJ1-5; size: -; D: -
DNA: TGCGCCAGCCGGGACCAGGGGAGACGTCTCGGGGAGCTGTTTTTT; CDR3: CASRDQGRRLGELFF; V: TRBV4-3; J: TRBJ2-2; size: once; D: -
DNA: TGCGCCAGCAGCATCCGGGACAGGAACACTGAAGCTTTCTTT; CDR3: CASSIRDRNTEAFF; V: TRBV5-1; J: TRBJ1-1; size: -; D: TRBD1
DNA: TGTGTTACAAGAGGAGGCCCAGGTTTGAACACTGAAGCTTTCTTT; CDR3: CVTRGGPGLNTEAFF; V: TRBV15; J: TRBJ1-1; size: -; D: -
DNA: TGTGCCAGCAGCCAACGAGGAGAACCACTCTACGAGCAGTACTTC; CDR3: CASSQRGEPLYEQYF; V: TRBV14; J: TRBJ2-7; size: few; D: -
DNA: TGTGCCAGCAGTTACGGACAGGGGCGAGGTGACATTCAGTACTTC; CDR3: CASSYGQGRGDIQYF; V: TRBV6-5; J: TRBJ2-4; size: -; D: TRBD1
DNA: TGTGCCTGGAGTGACCGACAGGGGAAGAGGGAAAAACTGTTTTTT; CDR3: CAWSDRQGKREKLFF; V: TRBV30; J: TRBJ1-4; size: once; D: TRBD1
DNA: TGCAGCGTCACACCGGGACAGGGGGATGAAAAACTGTTTTTT; CDR3: CSVTPGQGDEKLFF; V: TRBV29-1; J: TRBJ1-4; size: -; D: TRBD1